This T cell receptor (beta chain) was captured by sequencing in a study of T cell changes during pregnancy in multiple sclerosis. Some clones are missing from TCRdb's copy, which holds only in-frame ones; the method was immunoSEQ multiplex PCR. The sample includes 50,000 to 55,000 clones, roughly 92% of them seen just once. The sample was CD4+ T cells from peripheral blood mononuclear cells, taken after pregnancy. This clonotype was sampled from a female donor with multiple sclerosis, enrolled in a pregnancy study.

CDR3 sequence reads: CSVEDQRGGRDTQYF. DNA for the CDR3: TGCAGCGTTGAAGATCAACGGGGAGGCAGAGATACGCAGTATTTT. V usage is TRBV29-1 and J usage is TRBJ2-3; D perhaps matches TRBD2 (6 bases). Germline V gene data show CDR1 as SQVTM and CDR2 as ANQGSEA. The V end was cut by 0 bases, the J end by 5 bases, with 15 bases between. CDR3 length equals 15 residues.